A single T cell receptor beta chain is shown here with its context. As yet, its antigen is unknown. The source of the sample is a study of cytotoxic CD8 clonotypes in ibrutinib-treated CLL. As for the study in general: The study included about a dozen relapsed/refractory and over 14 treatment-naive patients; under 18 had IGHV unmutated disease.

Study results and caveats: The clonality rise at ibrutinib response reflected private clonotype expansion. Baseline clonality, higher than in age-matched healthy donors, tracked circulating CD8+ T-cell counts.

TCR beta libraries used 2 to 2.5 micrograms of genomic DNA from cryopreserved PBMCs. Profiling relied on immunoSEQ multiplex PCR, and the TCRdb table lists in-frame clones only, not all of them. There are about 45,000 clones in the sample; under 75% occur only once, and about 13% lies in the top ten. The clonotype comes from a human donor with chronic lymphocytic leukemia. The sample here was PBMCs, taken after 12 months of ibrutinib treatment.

CDR3 DNA sequence: TGTGCCAGCAGCTTATATCCCTCCCTGACAAGTAGGGGACTGGGCACTGAAGCTTTCTTT. Residues: CASSLYPSLTSRGLGTEAFF. The chain is built from TRBV7-8 and TRBJ1-1, with D possibly TRBD1 on 5 matching bases. Germline lookup yields CDR1 SGHVS and CDR2 FQNEAQ. Trimming pared 2 bases from V and 4 bases from J, leaving 29 bases between. The length of the CDR3 is 20 residues.